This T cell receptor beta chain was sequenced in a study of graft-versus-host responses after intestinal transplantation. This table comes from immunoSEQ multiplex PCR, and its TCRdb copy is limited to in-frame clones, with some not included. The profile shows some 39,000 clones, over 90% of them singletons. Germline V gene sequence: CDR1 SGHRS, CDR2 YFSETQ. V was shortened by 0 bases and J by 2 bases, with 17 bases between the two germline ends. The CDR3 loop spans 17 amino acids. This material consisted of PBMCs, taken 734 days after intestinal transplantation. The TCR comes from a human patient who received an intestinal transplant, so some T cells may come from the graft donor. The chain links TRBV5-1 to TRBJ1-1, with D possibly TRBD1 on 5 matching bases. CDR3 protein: CASSLARRGTGNTEAFF. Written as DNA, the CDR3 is TGCGCCAGCAGCTTGGCAAGGCGGGGCACGGGCAACACTGAAGCTTTCTTT.